This T cell receptor beta chain came from a study of T cells expressing NK-cell markers. Points from the study as a whole: About six donors carried dominant NKG2C+ clonotypes that made up roughly 1.0-7.5% of their CD8+ T cells. HCMV specificity was not established for the expanded NKG2C+ T cell clones.

Looked up from germline, CDR1 is LNHNV and CDR2 is YYDKDF (reference sequence). The CDR3 covers 15 residues. UMI-tagged 5'RACE template switching yielded the TCR beta cDNA. TCRdb processed the 5' RACE reads again and assigns one entry to each CDR3 protein, with no DNA. Its clone listing holds around 380,000 distinct CDR3 sequences. In the case of this clonotype: Antigen: not known.

The TCR originated in a woman aged 45-65 years in good health. The source material was blood T cells: a sorted CD56 or NKG2C T cell subset, CD4+ or CD8+ T cells, or bulk PBMC T cells (not recorded which). J is TRBJ2-3 and V is TRBV15; TCRdb picks TRBD2, but there is no DNA to check that call. CDR3: CATSRVAGGTDTQYF. The whole variable domain, filled in from reference TRBV15 and TRBJ2-3, reads DAMVIQNPRYQVTQFGKPVTLSCSQTLNHNVMYWYQQKSSQAPKLLFHYYDKDFNNEADTPDNFQSRRPNTSFCFLDIRSPGLGDTAMYLCATSRVAGGTDTQYFGPGTRLTVL.